The T cell receptor beta chain described here comes from a study of cytomegalovirus exposure and HLA in healthy donors. Study in general: A preliminary data release comprised 70 million to 95 million unique TCRs obtained from HLA-typed donors. Findings and limits, study-wide: Cytomegalovirus status, reportedly, was diagnosed with high specificity and sensitivity by the classifier. Later findings reportedly placed an Asian-associated ancestry cluster below the roughly 700-donor mean for N-insertions.

This clone has ten or more counts. Its antigen remains unidentified. The V end was cut by 3 bases, the J end by 3 bases, with 21 bases between. Germline values: CDR1 SGDLS, CDR2 YYNGEE. This CDR3 spans 18 amino acids. 60 Vbeta and 13 Jbeta primers were used in PCR. Profiling relied on immunoSEQ multiplex PCR, and the TCRdb table lists in-frame clones only, not all of them. The sample holds about 120,000 clones, over 70% seen once. The chain combines TRBV9 with TRBJ2-2; the D gene is possibly TRBD1 (6 bases). The clonotype comes from a woman in her fifties or sixties in good health and CMV-seronegative. Input material: PBMCs. CDR3 loop: CASSAQGSRGPDTGELFF. As DNA, the CDR3 is TGTGCCAGCAGCGCACAGGGTTCCAGGGGCCCAGACACCGGGGAGCTGTTTTTT.